This paragraph reports one T cell receptor beta chain. RNA was extracted with the RNeasy kit, and a quantity of roughly 0.45 to 1 ug was reverse transcribed using random hexamers. The immunoSEQ assay covered 54 Vbeta and 13 Jbeta segments for CDR3. TCRdb redid the calling of the immunoSEQ multiplex PCR reads with MiXCR, one entry per CDR3 protein. In the table there are 130,000 or so distinct CDR3 sequences, around 90% of which are singletons. This sample was included in a study of CD8 T cells in Susac syndrome. It was negative isolation that provided the CD8+ and CD4+ T cells, whereas TEMRA cells were enriched by FACS. V dropped 5 bases and J dropped 6; count of bases not matched to a gene: 10. The CDR3 has 14 residues. Germline-derived CDR1 and CDR2 are GTSNPN and SVGIG (reference sequence).

The receptor comes from a human donor with multiple sclerosis. The material sequenced was CD8+ T cells from PBMCs. The chain combines TRBV30 with TRBJ1-5, with 7 positions matching TRBD1. CDR3 sequence: CAWAKGAGSQPQHF. The CDR3, as DNA: TGTGCCTGGGCAAAGGGGGCAGGGAGTCAGCCCCAGCATTTT.